This T cell receptor (beta chain) comes out of a study of blood T cell repertoires in COVID-19. Clones were read by immunoSEQ multiplex PCR, and TCRdb kept only the in-frame ones, dropping some. The sample carries a few hundred thousand clones, 90% recorded once. This CDR3 comprises 13 residues. V lost 10 bases to trimming and J lost 3 bases; unmatched junction nucleotides: 6. Germline V gene data show CDR1 as LNHDA and CDR2 as SQIVND (reference sequence). This clonotype originated in a woman younger than 35 with acute COVID-19. Material for sequencing was PBMCs or T cells enriched from blood (not recorded which). The chain employs TRBV19 and TRBJ1-5; 7 nucleotides align to TRBD1. The CDR3 coding sequence is TGTGCCACCCGCGGACAGGACAATCAGCCCCAGCATTTT. It translates to CATRGQDNQPQHF.